Each of the 22 T cell receptor beta chains below was sequenced from the same sample in a study of beta chain features in type 1 diabetes. The study reverse transcribed the entire isolated RNA, so it sequenced expressed TCRB transcripts. Measured with immunoSEQ multiplex PCR; TCRdb has only the in-frame clones, and not every one. The sample lists about 230,000 clones; 9.6% were seen once. The sample comprised naive CD4+ T cells from blood. Receptors originate from a woman in her late teens or twenties in good health.

There are a few counts of this clone. The chain is built from TRBV11-2 and TRBJ2-1, with 8 bases lining up with TRBD2. This CDR3 has 13 amino acids. J lost 9 bases, V lost 6 bases, and 7 bases had no gene match. Germline CDR1 SGHAT, CDR2 FQNNGV. The CDR3 sequence is CASRLRTSSEQFF. The DNA of the CDR3 is TGTGCCAGCAGGTTACGGACTAGCAGTGAGCAGTTCTTC.

A few counts support this clone. This chain connects TRBV28 to TRBJ1-1; D uncertain. The CDR3 consists of 12 residues. Germline CDR1 and CDR2: MDHEN and SYDVKM. Trimming removed 3 bases at V and 4 bases at J, with 6 bases between. The chain's CDR3 is CASSLTSTEAFF. The CDR3 coding sequence is TGTGCCAGCAGTTTGACAAGCACTGAAGCTTTCTTT.

This chain connects TRBV7-8 to TRBJ2-3; 7 nucleotides line up with TRBD1. The CDR3 sequence is 17 residues long. The germline CDR1 and CDR2 sequences are SGHVS and FQNEAQ. V gave up 1 base and J gave up 3 bases; unmatched junction bases: 10. The CDR3 bases are TGTGCCAGCAGCTTAGTAGGATGGGGCAGGGGGACAGATACGCAGTATTTT. This encodes CASSLVGWGRGTDTQYF.

The chain has TRBV5-1 and TRBJ1-1; no firm D call. This CDR3 spans 14 amino acids. Germline V CDR1 and CDR2: SGHRS, YFSETQ. V lost 5 bases and J 0 bases, leaving 11 bases between the germline ends. CDR3 coding DNA: TGCGCCAGCAGGGTAGCCGATATGAACACTGAAGCTTTCTTT. This encodes CASRVADMNTEAFF.

Only a few counts were recorded for this clone. This chain uses TRBV30 with TRBJ2-5, with D hard to call. The V gene lost 4 bases and the J gene lost 2 bases, with 11 bases spanning the gap. Germline CDR1 and CDR2: GTSNPN and SVGIG (reference sequence). The CDR3 consists of 13 residues. The CDR3 DNA sequence: TGTGCCTGGACCGCAGGAAGTCAAGAGACCCAGTACTTC. Its protein product is CAWTAGSQETQYF.

This clone was seen ten or more times. This chain joins TRBV29-1 and TRBJ1-1; no definite D call. The V and J ends lost 4 bases and 5 bases respectively, with 8 bases between them. The CDR3 contains 11 residues. Germline CDR1 and CDR2: SQVTM and ANQGSEA. The CDR3 DNA follows: TGCAGCGTTGTCGGGGATACTGAAGCTTTCTTT. Amino acid sequence: CSVVGDTEAFF.

A word on this clone: The same CDR3 is also encoded by other DNA sequences in this sample. The gene calls are TRBV30 and TRBJ1-3, with D perhaps matching TRBD1 (5 bases). CDR1 is GTSNPN and CDR2 is SVGIG in the germline V gene (reference sequence). V lost 2 bases and J lost 1, with 6 bases in between. The CDR3 is made up of 13 amino acids. The CDR3 reads CAWSRGSGNTIYF. In DNA, the CDR3 is TGTGCCTGGAGTAGGGGATCTGGAAACACCATATATTTT.

The V and J genes are TRBV2 and TRBJ1-5, with D maybe TRBD1 (5 bases). CDR1 and CDR2 from the germline V gene are SNHLY and FYNNEI. Deletions cut 6 bases from V and 2 bases from J, with 11 bases between. The CDR3 is made up of 14 amino acids. The CDR3 sequence is CASRYDRGNQPQHF. CDR3 nucleotides: TGTGCCAGCAGATACGACAGAGGCAATCAGCCCCAGCATTTT. The variable domain in full, with the rest retrieved from reference TRBV2 and TRBJ1-5, is EPEVTQTPSHQVTQMGQEVILRCVPISNHLYFYWYRQILGQKVEFLVSFYNNEISEKSEIFDDQFSVERPDGSNFTLKIRSTKLEDSAMYFCASRYDRGNQPQHFGDGTRLSIL.

This clone was seen only a few times. This chain links TRBV9 with TRBJ2-5; TRBD2 matches 8 bases. The CDR3 contains 13 residues. CDR1 is SGDLS and CDR2 is YYNGEE in the germline V gene. V gave up 3 bases and J gave up 5 bases; unmatched junction bases: 3. The CDR3 is CASSGAGDETQYF. CDR3 coding DNA: TGTGCCAGCAGCGGAGCGGGAGACGAGACCCAGTACTTC.

V is TRBV4-1 and J is TRBJ2-5; TRBD1 aligns across 8 bases. The CDR3 is 14 residues long. Germline CDR1 MGHRA, CDR2 YSYEKL. V gave up 6 bases and J gave up 5 bases; unmatched junction bases: 8. Here the CDR3 DNA reads TGCGCCAGCAGTCGTTACAGGGGGTACGAGACCCAGTACTTC. It yields the protein CASSRYRGYETQYF.

The chain links TRBV2 to TRBJ1-5; 9 bases align to TRBD1. The CDR3 has 15 residues. Germline V gene lookup returns CDR1 SNHLY and CDR2 FYNNEI. Losses at the gene ends were 5 bases for V and 6 bases for J; bases not matched to a gene: 8. CDR3 protein: CASSKDRGGGQPQHF. The CDR3 DNA reads as TGTGCCAGCAGTAAGGACAGGGGAGGAGGTCAGCCCCAGCATTTT.

This chain joins TRBV2 and TRBJ2-5; D may be TRBD1 (6 bases). Per the germline V gene, CDR1 is SNHLY and CDR2 is FYNNEI. Trimming removed 5 bases at V and 0 bases at J, with 10 bases between. The length of the CDR3 is 14 residues. The CDR3 nucleotides read TGTGCCAGCAGTTCCGGGACATACCAAGAGACCCAGTACTTC. Its translation is CASSSGTYQETQYF. The variable domain in full, with the rest retrieved from reference TRBV2 and TRBJ2-5, is EPEVTQTPSHQVTQMGQEVILRCVPISNHLYFYWYRQILGQKVEFLVSFYNNEISEKSEIFDDQFSVERPDGSNFTLKIRSTKLEDSAMYFCASSSGTYQETQYFGPGTRLLVL.

This clone has only a few counts. Written as DNA, the CDR3 is TGTGCCAGCAGCGCCCAGAGGACTAGCGGCCAAGAGACCCAGTACTTC. As protein: CASSAQRTSGQETQYF. The chain uses TRBV9 and TRBJ2-5, with 10 bases that match TRBD2. CDR3 length: 16 amino acids. Germline-derived CDR1 and CDR2 are SGDLS and YYNGEE. Germline trimming cut 3 bases from V and 1 base from J; bases unmatched to any gene: 6. Using reference TRBV9 and TRBJ2-5 for the parts outside the CDR3, the full variable domain is DSGVTQTPKHLITATGQRVTLRCSPRSGDLSVYWYQQSLDQGLQFLIQYYNGEERAKGNILERFSAQQFPDLHSELNLSSLELGDSALYFCASSAQRTSGQETQYFGPGTRLLVL.

This clone was detected once. This chain connects TRBV27 to TRBJ2-3, with D possibly being TRBD1 (6 bases). CDR1 is MNHEY and CDR2 is SMNVEV in the germline V gene (reference sequence). The V end lost 5 bases, the J end lost 1 base, and 7 bases lay between the germline ends. The CDR3 is 13 amino acids. The CDR3, as DNA: TGTGCCAGCAGTCGACAGGGCACAGATACGCAGTATTTT. It codes for CASSRQGTDTQYF.

The chain joins TRBV5-1 to TRBJ1-1, with TRBD1 matching over 7 bases. Unmatched junction bases numbered 9, after V lost 5 bases and J lost 8 bases. Germline CDR1 is SGHRS and CDR2 is YFSETQ. The CDR3 consists of 13 residues. This chain's CDR3 is CASRPRQGSEAFF. In nucleotides, the CDR3 is TGCGCCAGCAGGCCAAGACAGGGCTCAGAAGCTTTCTTT.

The chain recombines TRBV18 with TRBJ2-5, with a tentative D call TRBD2 (5 bases). The germline V gene has CDR1 KGHSH and CDR2 LQKENI. Trimming stripped 1 base from V and 4 bases from J, with 7 bases between. CDR3 size: 13 residues. CDR3 DNA: TGTGCCAGCTCACCACGGGAGCGAGAGACCCAGTACTTC. Translating gives CASSPRERETQYF.

This clone came up a few times. This sequence joins TRBV2 and TRBJ1-5, with a weak D call TRBD1 (6 bases). Germline V lookup: CDR1 SNHLY, CDR2 FYNNEI. V was trimmed by 6 bases and J by 0 bases, leaving 9 bases between them. This CDR3 is built from 14 residues. The CDR3 here is CASREDSSNQPQHF. The CDR3 DNA reads as TGTGCCAGCAGGGAGGACAGTAGCAATCAGCCCCAGCATTTT.

The genes are TRBV9 and TRBJ2-1, with D possibly being TRBD1 (6 bases). V was clipped by 2 bases and J by 0 bases, with 12 bases between them. Germline V gives CDR1 SGDLS, CDR2 YYNGEE. The CDR3 totals 16 residues. The CDR3 DNA follows: TGTGCCAGCAGCGTGTCAGGGGCGAGCTCCTACAATGAGCAGTTCTTC. Its protein product is CASSVSGASSYNEQFF.

This clone was picked up a small number of times. This chain links TRBV7-9 with TRBJ2-5, with 7 bases aligning to TRBD2. Trimming removed 3 bases from V and 5 bases from J; junction bases left unmatched: 9. Germline CDR1 is SEHNR and CDR2 is FQNEAQ (reference sequence). The CDR3 loop spans 15 amino acids. CDR3 bases: TGTGCCAGCAGCTTCCAAAGGGGAGGGAAGGAGACCCAGTACTTC. As protein: CASSFQRGGKETQYF.

In its sample, this clone was seen a few times. This chain joins TRBV30 and TRBJ1-2; 11 bases map to TRBD1. Per germline, CDR1 GTSNPN and CDR2 SVGIG (reference sequence). The CDR3 covers 17 residues. Trimming took 1 base from V and 4 from J; bases not matched to a gene: 11. The CDR3: CAWSAPRGTGGFYGYTF. DNA of the CDR3: TGTGCCTGGAGTGCTCCACGAGGGACAGGGGGGTTCTATGGCTACACCTTC. The entire variable domain, with the rest obtained from reference TRBV30 and TRBJ1-2, is as follows: SQTIHQWPATLVQPVGSPLSLECTVEGTSNPNLYWYRQAAGRGLQLLFYSVGIGQISSEVPQNLSASRPQDRQFILSSKKLLLSDSGFYLCAWSAPRGTGGFYGYTFGSGTRLTVV.

This clone was observed a handful of times. The chain combines TRBV5-6 with TRBJ2-5; the D gene is possibly TRBD2 (5 bases). Germline V gene sequence: CDR1 SGHDT, CDR2 YYEEEE. V was clipped by 4 bases and J by 5 bases, with 18 bases between them. CDR3 length: 15 amino acids. CDR3 in amino acids: CASSIGLQRGETQYF. The CDR3 coding sequence is TGTGCCAGCAGCATCGGACTGCAGCGAGGGGAGACCCAGTACTTC. The full variable domain, rest sourced from reference TRBV5-6 and TRBJ2-5, is DAGVTQSPTHLIKTRGQQVTLRCSPKSGHDTVSWYQQALGQGPQFIFQYYEEEERQRGNFPDRFSGHQFPNYSSELNVNALLLGDSALYLCASSIGLQRGETQYFGPGTRLLVL.

The V and J genes are TRBV5-4 and TRBJ1-1; D unresolved. This CDR3 has 15 amino acids. Trimming cost V 1 base and J 4 bases, with 14 bases left between them. CDR1 is SGHNT, CDR2 YYREEE, per germline (reference sequence). The CDR3 loop reads CASSLLGGQITEAFF. The CDR3, as DNA: TGTGCCAGCAGCTTGTTGGGCGGGCAAATCACTGAAGCTTTCTTT.